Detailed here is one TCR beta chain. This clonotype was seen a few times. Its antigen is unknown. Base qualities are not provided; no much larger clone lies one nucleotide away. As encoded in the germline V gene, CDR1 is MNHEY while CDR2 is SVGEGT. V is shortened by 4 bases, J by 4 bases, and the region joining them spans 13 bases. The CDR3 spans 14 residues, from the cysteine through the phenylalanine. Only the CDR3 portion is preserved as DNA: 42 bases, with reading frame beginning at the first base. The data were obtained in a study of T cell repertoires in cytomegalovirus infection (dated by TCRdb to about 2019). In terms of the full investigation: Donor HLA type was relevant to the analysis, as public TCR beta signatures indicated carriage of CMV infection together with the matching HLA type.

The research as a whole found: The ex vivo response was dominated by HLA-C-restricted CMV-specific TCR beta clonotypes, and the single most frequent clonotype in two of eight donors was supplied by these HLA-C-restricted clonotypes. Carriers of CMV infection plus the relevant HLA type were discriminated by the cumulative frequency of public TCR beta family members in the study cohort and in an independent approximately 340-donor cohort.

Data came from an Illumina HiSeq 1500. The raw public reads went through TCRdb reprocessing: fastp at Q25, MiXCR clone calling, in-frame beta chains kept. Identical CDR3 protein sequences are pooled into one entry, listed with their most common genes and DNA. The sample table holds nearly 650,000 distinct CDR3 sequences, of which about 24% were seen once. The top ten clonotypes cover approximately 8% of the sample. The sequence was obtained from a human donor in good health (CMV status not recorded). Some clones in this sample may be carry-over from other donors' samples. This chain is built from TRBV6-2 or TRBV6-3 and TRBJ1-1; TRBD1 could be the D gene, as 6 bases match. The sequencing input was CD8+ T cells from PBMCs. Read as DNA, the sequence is TGTGCCAGCAGTTGGTCAGGGGCCTTCACTGAAGCTTTCTTT. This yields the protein CASSWSGAFTEAFF.